One sample yielded the 3 T cell receptor beta chains listed below, sequenced in a study of radiotherapy plus CTLA-4 blockade in lung cancer. The repertoire was sequenced with immunoSEQ multiplex PCR; TCRdb's copy has only in-frame clones and lacks some. The sample shows tens of thousands of clones, under 90% of them seen only once. The source was peripheral blood, collected from a patient treated with radiotherapy plus ipilimumab. These TCRs come from a human donor with non-small cell lung cancer who had stable disease on radiotherapy plus ipilimumab.

The genes are TRBV29-1 and TRBJ2-1, with TRBD2 identical over 11 bases. The CDR3 has 15 amino acids. CDR1 and CDR2 (germline): SQVTM, ANQGSEA. V lost 0 bases, J lost 7 bases, and 5 bases stayed unmatched. Written as DNA, the CDR3 is TGCAGCGTTGAAGATAGCGGGAGGGCTCGGAATGAGCAGTTCTTC. It specifies CSVEDSGRARNEQFF.

The rearrangement uses TRBV7-3 and TRBJ2-1; TRBD2 matches at 13 bases. After removal of 4 bases from V and 7 bases from J, the junction contained 7 bases not matched to a gene. Germline V gene data show CDR1 as SGHTA and CDR2 as FQGTGA. CDR3 length: 16 amino acids. The CDR3 reads CASSSRGTSGTNEQFF. In DNA, the CDR3 is TGTGCCAGCAGCTCACGTGGGACTAGCGGGACGAATGAGCAGTTCTTC.

V and J are TRBV10-3 and TRBJ2-5, with D perhaps matching TRBD2 (6 bases). V was clipped by 3 bases and J by 4 bases, with 12 bases between them. Germline assignment: CDR1 ENHRY and CDR2 SYGVKD. This CDR3 is built from 14 residues. The chain's CDR3 is CAISEKGGGETQYF. DNA for the CDR3: TGTGCCATCAGTGAAAAGGGAGGCGGAGAGACCCAGTACTTC.